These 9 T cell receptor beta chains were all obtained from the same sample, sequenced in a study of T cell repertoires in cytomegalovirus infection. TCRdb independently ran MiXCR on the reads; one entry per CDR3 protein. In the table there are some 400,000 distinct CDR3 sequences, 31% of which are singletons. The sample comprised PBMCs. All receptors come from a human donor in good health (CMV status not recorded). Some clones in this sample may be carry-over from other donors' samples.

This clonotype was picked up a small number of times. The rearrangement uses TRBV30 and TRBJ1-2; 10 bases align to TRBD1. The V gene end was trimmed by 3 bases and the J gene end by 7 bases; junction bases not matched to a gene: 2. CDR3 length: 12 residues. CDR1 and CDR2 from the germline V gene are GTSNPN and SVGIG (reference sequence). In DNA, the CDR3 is TGTGCCTGGAGATGGACAGGGGGTGGCTACACCTTC. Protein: CAWRWTGGGYTF.

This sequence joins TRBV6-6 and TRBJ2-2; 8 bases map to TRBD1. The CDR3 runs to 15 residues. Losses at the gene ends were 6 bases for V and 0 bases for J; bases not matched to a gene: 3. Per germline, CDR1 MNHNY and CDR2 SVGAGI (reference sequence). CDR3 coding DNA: TGTGCCAGCAGGGGGACAGGCGCGAACACCGGGGAGCTGTTTTTT. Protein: CASRGTGANTGELFF.

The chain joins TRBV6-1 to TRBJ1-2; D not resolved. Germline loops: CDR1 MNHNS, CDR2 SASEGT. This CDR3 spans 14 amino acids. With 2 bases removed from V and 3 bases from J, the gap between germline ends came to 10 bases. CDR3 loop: CASSELSDHYGYTF. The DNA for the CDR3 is TGTGCCAGCAGTGAATTATCGGACCACTATGGCTACACCTTC.

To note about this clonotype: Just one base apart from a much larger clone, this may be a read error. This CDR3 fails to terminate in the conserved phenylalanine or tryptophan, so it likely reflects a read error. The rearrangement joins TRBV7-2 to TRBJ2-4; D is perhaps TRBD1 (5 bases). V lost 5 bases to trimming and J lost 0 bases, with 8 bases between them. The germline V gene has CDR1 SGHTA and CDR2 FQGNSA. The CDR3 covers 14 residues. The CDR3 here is CASSTRVAKNIQYL. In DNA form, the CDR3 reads TGTGCCAGCAGCACCAGGGTAGCCAAAAACATTCAGTACTTA.

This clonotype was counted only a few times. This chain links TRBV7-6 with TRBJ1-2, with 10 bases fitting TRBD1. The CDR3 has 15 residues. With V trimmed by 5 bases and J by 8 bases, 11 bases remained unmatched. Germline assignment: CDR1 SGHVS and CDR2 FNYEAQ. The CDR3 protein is CASSHDMTGGGGYTF. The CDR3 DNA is TGTGCCAGCAGCCACGATATGACAGGGGGCGGCGGCTACACCTTC.

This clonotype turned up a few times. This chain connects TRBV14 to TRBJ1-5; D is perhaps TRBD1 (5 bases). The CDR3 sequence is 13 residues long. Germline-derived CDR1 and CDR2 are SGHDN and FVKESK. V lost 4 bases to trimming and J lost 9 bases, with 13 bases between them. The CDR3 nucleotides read TGTGCCAGCAGCCGGGGGAGGGGCGGGCCCCAGCATTTT. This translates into CASSRGRGGPQHF.

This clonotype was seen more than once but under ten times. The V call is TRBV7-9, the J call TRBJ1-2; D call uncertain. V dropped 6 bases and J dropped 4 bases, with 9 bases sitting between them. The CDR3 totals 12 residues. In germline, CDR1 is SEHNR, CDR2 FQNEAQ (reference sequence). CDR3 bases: TGTGCCAGCAGGGGGAGCGGCTATGGCTACACCTTC. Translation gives CASRGSGYGYTF.

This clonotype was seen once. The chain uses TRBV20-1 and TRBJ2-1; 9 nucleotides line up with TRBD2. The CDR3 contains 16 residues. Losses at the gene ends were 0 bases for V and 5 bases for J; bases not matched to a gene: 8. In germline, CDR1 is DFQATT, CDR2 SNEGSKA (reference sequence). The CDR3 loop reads CSARDPQSGGHNEQFF. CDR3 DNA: TGCAGTGCTAGAGATCCACAAAGCGGGGGGCACAATGAGCAGTTCTTC.

The CDR3 loop is CASKGQGRYEQYF. CDR3 sequence (DNA): TGTGCCAGCAAAGGGCAGGGACGATACGAGCAGTACTTC. V and J are TRBV6-1 and TRBJ2-7; D could derive from TRBD1 or TRBD2 (5 bases each). Germline CDR1 and CDR2: MNHNS and SASEGT. The CDR3 spans 13 residues. V was pared by 7 bases and J by 4 bases, with 14 bases between.